This record covers a single T cell receptor (beta chain). This receptor's antigen is unknown. Per-base qualities were not stored, and no clone one base away is much larger. The data originate from a study of blood T cell repertoires in COVID-19 (dated by TCRdb to the early 2020s). Background on the whole study: Samples from collaborators originated in the United States, Italy and Spain and spanned both the acute and convalescent phases of COVID-19. The prospective study material was composed of cDNA or gDNA derived from T cells, B-cell-depleted T cells, or PBMCs. The dataset comprised deeply sampled blood TCRbeta repertoires from subjects exposed to, actively infected with, or recovered from COVID-19. A freely available public database, intended as a resource for researchers studying the immune response to SARS-CoV-2, is where the repertoires were released. Samples came from the ongoing ImmuneRACE study (first 160 participants) plus 1,254 subjects from 6 global collaborators. The sample metadata nearly always contained a de-identified subject ID, COVID-19 status, age in years and sex. Where available, HLA class I and class II types were taken from metadata supplied by the sample provider and were not determined by assay-based typing. The investigation overall reported the following: How much clinical and demographic metadata was included differed by source and by participant, and the metadata was provided uncurated.

One collaborating source in Seattle enrolled patients during active infection and followed them longitudinally through the course of disease. The collaborating institutions used their own protocols to collect whole blood in K2EDTA tubes. For TCRbeta analysis, collaborators shipped samples in one of three forms: frozen whole blood, isolated PBMCs, or DNA extracted from either of those sample types. The CDR3 spans 16 residues, from the cysteine through the phenylalanine. Just the 48-base CDR3 DNA is kept, in frame starting at base 1. The germline V gene sets CDR1 to SQVTM and CDR2 to ANQGSEA. V drops 0 bases and J drops 6 bases, leaving 17 bases in between. TCRbeta CDR3 regions were amplified from genomic DNA by means of the immunoSEQ Assay, a bias-controlled multiplex PCR. The original methods were these. The number of nucleated cells in each sample was estimated from the amplification of reference gene primers within the assay. Sequence reads were collapsed and filtered to measure the absolute abundance of every unique TCRbeta CDR3 rearrangement. Productive Simpson clonality was computed per sample as the square root of Simpson's diversity index over productive rearrangements. TCRdb obtained this table from immuneACCESS and retained in-frame rearrangements with V and J assigned. These tables miss some clones; where compared with another copy, unresolved V genes account for less than half of the shortfall, and the remainder is unexplained. V, J and clone size are those of that table, while D and trimming were read from the DNA. For this sample there are about 360,000 clones; 75% to 90% appear just once. The top ten clones comprise about 7.1% of the sample.

Sequenced material: peripheral blood. The clonotype originates from a woman aged 60 to 75 with COVID-19, enrolled during active disease. The chain is encoded by TRBV29-1 joined to TRBJ2-2, and TRBD1 may be the D gene, going by 6 matching bases. The CDR3 region has the sequence CSVEDGQGIIAGELFF. The DNA sequence follows: TGCAGCGTTGAAGATGGCCAGGGGATAATTGCCGGGGAGCTGTTTTTT.